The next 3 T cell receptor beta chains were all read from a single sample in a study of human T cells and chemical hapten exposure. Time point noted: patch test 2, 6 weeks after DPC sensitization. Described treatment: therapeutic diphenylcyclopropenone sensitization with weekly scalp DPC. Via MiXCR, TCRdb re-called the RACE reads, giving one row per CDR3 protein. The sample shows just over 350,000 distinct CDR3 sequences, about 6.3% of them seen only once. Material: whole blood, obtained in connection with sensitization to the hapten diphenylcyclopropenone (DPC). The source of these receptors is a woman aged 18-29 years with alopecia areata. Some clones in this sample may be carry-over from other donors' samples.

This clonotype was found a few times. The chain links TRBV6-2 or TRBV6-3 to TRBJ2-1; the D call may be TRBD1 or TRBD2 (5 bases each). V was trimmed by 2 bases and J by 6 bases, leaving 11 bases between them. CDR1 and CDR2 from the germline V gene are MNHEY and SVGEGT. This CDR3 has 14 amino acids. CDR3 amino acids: CASSYGGPRNEQFF. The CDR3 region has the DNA TGTGCCAGCAGTTACGGGGGACCCCGCAATGAGCAGTTCTTC.

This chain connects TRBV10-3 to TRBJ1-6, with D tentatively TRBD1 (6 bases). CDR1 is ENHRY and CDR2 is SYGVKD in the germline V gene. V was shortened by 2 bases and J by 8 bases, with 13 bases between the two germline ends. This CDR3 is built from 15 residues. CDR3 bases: TGTGCCATCAGTGAGAGGGCAGGGGCGGATTCACCCCTCCACTTT. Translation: CAISERAGADSPLHF.

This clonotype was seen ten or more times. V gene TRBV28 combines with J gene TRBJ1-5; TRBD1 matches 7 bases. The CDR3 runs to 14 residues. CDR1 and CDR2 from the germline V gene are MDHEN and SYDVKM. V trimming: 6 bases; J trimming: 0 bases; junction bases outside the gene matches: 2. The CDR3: CASRRQGSNQPQHF. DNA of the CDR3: TGTGCCAGCAGGAGACAGGGTAGCAATCAGCCCCAGCATTTT.